The clone carrying this TCR beta chain was recorded once. Sequencing used immunoSEQ multiplex PCR; TCRdb keeps in-frame clones, though not all of them. The sample contains a few hundred thousand clones, about 86% of which appear only once. The sample is drawn from a study of blood T cell repertoires in COVID-19. At the level of the study: From T cells, B-cell-depleted T cells, or PBMCs came the material, which was cDNA or gDNA.

V dropped 5 bases and J dropped 0; count of bases not matched to a gene: 7. The germline CDR1 and CDR2 sequences are SEHNR and FQNEAQ (reference sequence). The CDR3 sequence is 16 residues long. The V and J genes are TRBV7-9 and TRBJ1-5; 7 bases agree with TRBD1. The receptor was isolated from a woman between 35 and 50 years old with acute COVID-19. Input material: PBMCs or T cells enriched from blood (not recorded which). In DNA form, the CDR3 reads TGTGCCAGCAGCCCCAGGGGACAGTATAGCAATCAGCCCCAGCATTTT. Amino acid sequence: CASSPRGQYSNQPQHF.